The next 29 T cell receptor beta chains were all read from a single sample in a study of blood T cell repertoires in COVID-19. Profiled with immunoSEQ multiplex PCR; TCRdb holds only in-frame clones, not every one. The table has 85,000 to 100,000 clones, approximately 79% seen once. Sequencing was carried out using peripheral blood. These receptors were obtained from a woman older than 75 with active or convalescent COVID-19.

This clone was observed a single time. This chain connects TRBV11-3 to TRBJ2-7, with 8 bases identical to TRBD2. This CDR3 has 15 amino acids. Germline V gene data show CDR1 as SGHNT and CDR2 as YENEEA. With V trimmed by 1 base and J by 5 bases, 7 bases remained unmatched. The CDR3 DNA is TGTGCCAGCAGCTTAGGAGATAGCGGGGCCGACGAGCAGTACTTC. Amino acid sequence: CASSLGDSGADEQYF. The full variable domain, completed using reference TRBV11-3 and TRBJ2-7, is EAGVVQSPRYKIIEKKQPVAFWCNPISGHNTLYWYLQNLGQGPELLIRYENEEAVDDSQLPKDRFSAERLKGVDSTLKIQPAELGDSAVYLCASSLGDSGADEQYFGPGTRLTVT.

This clone was counted a single time. Germline is not matched at one junction end, which may reflect a read error. The gene calls are TRBV5-1 and TRBJ2-7; 15 positions agree with TRBD2. CDR1 and CDR2 (germline): SGHRS, YFSETQ. This CDR3 contains 16 residues. CDR3 bases: TGTGCCAGCAGCTCGGGACTAGCGGGAGGAACCTACGAGCAGTACTTC. It encodes CASSSGLAGGTYEQYF.

The CDR3 DNA reads as TGCAGCGTTGAAGATCCTCGCAGGGGCTACTACGAGCAGTACTTC. This encodes CSVEDPRRGYYEQYF. The chain uses TRBV29-1 and TRBJ2-7, with D maybe TRBD1 (6 bases). V lost 0 bases and J 3 bases, leaving 15 bases between the germline ends. CDR1 SQVTM and CDR2 ANQGSEA come from the germline V gene. The CDR3 covers 15 residues.

The chain joins TRBV14 to TRBJ1-6; 9 nucleotides match TRBD1. The junction had 1 base not matched to a gene; V was cut back by 1 base and J by 6 bases. In germline, CDR1 is SGHDN, CDR2 FVKESK. The CDR3 contains 15 residues. For the CDR3, the DNA is TGTGCCAGCAGCCAAGGGGGACAGGGTAATTCACCCCTCCACTTT. It encodes CASSQGGQGNSPLHF.

J is TRBJ2-5 and V is TRBV19, with D maybe TRBD1 (5 bases). This CDR3 comprises 15 residues. Trimming cost V 3 bases and J 5 bases, with 16 bases left between them. In germline, CDR1 is LNHDA, CDR2 SQIVND (reference sequence). Here the CDR3 reads CASSILGQPSETQYF. CDR3 sequence (DNA): TGTGCCAGTAGTATCCTTGGACAACCCTCGGAGACCCAGTACTTC.

This clone was seen a single time. The V call is TRBV27, the J call TRBJ2-1, with 10 bases identical to TRBD2. The J segment lost 1 base and the V segment lost 4 bases, leaving 10 bases of the junction unmatched. The CDR3 consists of 18 residues. Germline V gene sequence: CDR1 MNHEY, CDR2 SMNVEV (reference sequence). In DNA, the CDR3 is TGTGCCAGCAGTTGGTATCCTAGCGGGAGAGGTTCCTACAATGAGCAGTTCTTC. This gives the protein CASSWYPSGRGSYNEQFF.

The chain is built from TRBV28 and TRBJ2-7; D perhaps matches TRBD2 (5 bases). The V end lost 3 bases, the J end lost 7 bases, and 19 bases lay between the germline ends. CDR1 is MDHEN and CDR2 is SYDVKM in the germline V gene. The CDR3 is 15 amino acids. The CDR3 DNA sequence: TGTGCCAGCAGTTTCCCGGACGGCCTCTCGGGGGAGCAGTACTTC. Its protein is CASSFPDGLSGEQYF.

The CDR3 spells CSVEVAGGPDGYTF. The CDR3 nucleotides are TGCAGCGTTGAGGTGGCAGGGGGGCCTGATGGCTACACCTTC. The J gene is TRBJ1-2, the V gene TRBV29-1, with TRBD1 matching 7 bases. Germline V lookup: CDR1 SQVTM, CDR2 ANQGSEA. CDR3 length equals 14 residues. The J segment lost 6 bases and the V segment lost 3 bases, leaving 10 bases of the junction unmatched.

The chain carries TRBV28 and TRBJ1-2; 8 bases match TRBD1. Germline loops: CDR1 MDHEN, CDR2 SYDVKM. J was trimmed by 3 bases and V by 6 bases; bases with no gene match: 9. The CDR3 covers 15 residues. CDR3 residues: CASRPRDRLYYGYTF. The CDR3 DNA reads as TGTGCCAGCAGACCACGGGACAGGCTCTACTATGGCTACACCTTC.

The chain has TRBV2 and TRBJ2-7, with TRBD1 matching 7 bases. Trimming took 3 bases from V and 4 from J; bases not matched to a gene: 6. This CDR3 is built from 14 residues. Germline values: CDR1 SNHLY, CDR2 FYNNEI. This CDR3 reads CASSDQGVGYEQYF. As DNA, the CDR3 is TGTGCCAGCAGTGATCAGGGGGTAGGTTACGAGCAGTACTTC.

The chain recombines TRBV6-5 with TRBJ1-4, with D unclear. The ends were cut back, 5 bases at V and 6 bases at J, with 7 bases in the middle. This CDR3 spans 12 amino acids. CDR1 and CDR2 from the germline V gene are MNHEY and SVGAGI. CDR3 bases: TGTGCCAGCAGTCCCCGTGATGAAAAACTGTTTTTT. Its translation is CASSPRDEKLFF.

V gene TRBV6-5 combines with J gene TRBJ2-1; D gene uncertain. In germline, CDR1 is MNHEY, CDR2 SVGAGI. The V end was cut by 6 bases, the J end by 0 bases, with 6 bases between. The CDR3 is 13 residues long. As DNA, the CDR3 is TGTGCCAGCAGGTTAGACTCCTACAATGAGCAGTTCTTC. Translating gives CASRLDSYNEQFF.

V gene TRBV19 combines with J gene TRBJ2-7, with 10 bases that match TRBD2. There are 15 residues in the CDR3. Germline-derived CDR1 and CDR2 are LNHDA and SQIVND (reference sequence). The ends lost 1 base at V and 0 bases at J; junction bases unmatched: 0. The CDR3 protein is CASSIASGGSYEQYF. Written as DNA, the CDR3 is TGTGCCAGTAGTATAGCTAGCGGGGGCTCCTACGAGCAGTACTTC.

The chain carries TRBV6-2 or TRBV6-3 and TRBJ2-3; D may be TRBD2 (6 bases). The CDR3 runs to 15 residues. The germline gives CDR1 MNHEY, CDR2 SVGEGT. The germline V and J ends were trimmed by 4 bases and 6 bases, with 17 bases remaining between them. CDR3 loop: CASSFGGGRGDTQYF. CDR3 coding DNA: TGTGCCAGCAGTTTTGGGGGAGGTCGTGGGGATACGCAGTATTTT.

The CDR3 loop is CASSLSAGREIYEQYF. The DNA of the CDR3 is TGTGCCAGCAGCTTGAGTGCCGGCAGGGAAATCTACGAGCAGTACTTC. The V gene is TRBV5-8, the J gene TRBJ2-7; D perhaps matches TRBD1 (5 bases). This CDR3 is 16 amino acids long. Trimming pared 1 base from V and 3 bases from J, leaving 17 bases between. In germline, CDR1 is SGHTS, CDR2 YDEGEE.

This chain links TRBV24-1 with TRBJ1-1, with D perhaps TRBD1 (5 bases). The V end was cut by 7 bases, the J end by 1 base, with 12 bases between. The CDR3 sequence is 14 residues long. Per the germline V gene, CDR1 is KGHDR and CDR2 is SFDVKD. The CDR3 DNA follows: TGTGCCACCAGACGTGGGGGGGGGAACACTGAAGCTTTCTTT. Amino acid sequence: CATRRGGGNTEAFF.

This chain connects TRBV10-3 to TRBJ2-7, with 14 bases identical to TRBD2. The J segment lost 5 bases and the V segment lost 8 bases, leaving 2 bases of the junction unmatched. The CDR3 loop spans 13 amino acids. Germline V gene sequence: CDR1 ENHRY, CDR2 SYGVKD. The CDR3 sequence: CAIRGLAGDEQYF. The DNA of the CDR3 is TGTGCCATCCGGGGACTAGCGGGAGACGAGCAGTACTTC.

The chain uses TRBV11-3 and TRBJ2-3; TRBD2 matches 10 bases. Per the germline V gene, CDR1 is SGHNT and CDR2 is YENEEA. V dropped 0 bases and J dropped 4; count of bases not matched to a gene: 7. The CDR3 is 17 residues long. The CDR3 sequence is CASSLDTSGTRPDTQYF. The CDR3 DNA sequence: TGTGCCAGCAGCTTAGATACTAGCGGGACGAGGCCAGATACGCAGTATTTT.

This chain links TRBV7-9 with TRBJ2-1; 10 bases match TRBD2. The CDR3 is made up of 16 amino acids. The germline gives CDR1 SEHNR, CDR2 FQNEAQ (reference sequence). V shed 1 base and J 7 bases; nucleotides not matched to a gene: 7. In nucleotides, the CDR3 is TGTGCCAGCAGCTTAGGGGCTAGCGGGGGCCTGAATGAGCAGTTCTTC. This encodes CASSLGASGGLNEQFF.

V is TRBV7-2 and J is TRBJ2-7; 7 bases map to TRBD1. The CDR3 is 18 residues long. Per germline, CDR1 SGHTA and CDR2 FQGNSA. With V trimmed by 6 bases and J by 2 bases, 19 bases remained unmatched. CDR3: CASSWTGVNVGGTYEQYF. CDR3 DNA sequence: TGTGCCAGCAGTTGGACAGGTGTTAACGTTGGGGGAACCTACGAGCAGTACTTC.

The chain carries TRBV7-2 and TRBJ2-7; tentative D call: TRBD2 (6 bases). CDR1 and CDR2 (germline): SGHTA, FQGNSA. The CDR3 runs to 15 residues. V was pared by 5 bases and J by 0 bases, with 14 bases between. CDR3 nucleotide sequence: TGTGCCAGCAGCCAGAGCGGGCCGAGCTCCTACGAGCAGTACTTC. As protein: CASSQSGPSSYEQYF.

The chain is built from TRBV5-6 and TRBJ2-2, with TRBD2 matching 7 bases. V trimming: 1 base; J trimming: 0 bases; junction bases outside the gene matches: 3. The CDR3 length is 16 residues. Germline CDR1 and CDR2: SGHDT and YYEEEE. The CDR3 coding sequence is TGTGCCAGCAGCTTGAGGAGCGGGACGAACACCGGGGAGCTGTTTTTT. Translated: CASSLRSGTNTGELFF.

The J gene is TRBJ1-2, the V gene TRBV28; tentative D call: TRBD1 (5 bases). The V gene lost 4 bases and the J gene lost 2 bases, with 14 bases spanning the gap. The CDR3 length is 15 residues. Germline V gene data show CDR1 as MDHEN and CDR2 as SYDVKM. As DNA, the CDR3 is TGTGCCAGCAGTTCGCCGGGGGGTTTAAACTATGGCTACACCTTC. The encoded protein is CASSSPGGLNYGYTF.

J is TRBJ1-2 and V is TRBV4-2; D is ambiguous. Between the trimmed V and J ends, which lost 0 bases and 8 bases, there was a span of 10 bases. Germline lookup yields CDR1 LGHNA and CDR2 YNFKEQ. This CDR3 is 13 amino acids long. The CDR3 nucleotides read TGTGCCAGCAGCCAAGATGGGCTTTGGGGCTACACCTTC. Its protein is CASSQDGLWGYTF.

The V call is TRBV28, the J call TRBJ2-7; the match to TRBD1 covers 8 bases. V lost 6 bases and J lost 1; bases outside the gene matches: 5. This CDR3 is built from 14 residues. In germline, CDR1 is MDHEN, CDR2 SYDVKM. CDR3 nucleotides: TGTGCCAGCAGGCCGGGACAGGTTTCCTACGAGCAGTACTTC. Translated, it gives CASRPGQVSYEQYF.

This chain links TRBV10-2 with TRBJ2-7, with D hard to call. Germline V CDR1 and CDR2: WSHSY, SAAADI. V dropped 2 bases and J dropped 3 bases, with 5 bases sitting between them. The CDR3 is made up of 12 amino acids. CDR3 coding DNA: TGCGCCAGCAGTGAGCCCCACTACGAGCAGTACTTC. As protein: CASSEPHYEQYF.

The chain is built from TRBV18 and TRBJ2-3; tentatively, D is TRBD1 (5 bases). V lost 4 bases, J lost 5 bases, and 13 bases lay in between. The length of the CDR3 is 14 residues. CDR1 is KGHSH, CDR2 LQKENI, per germline. CDR3 in DNA: TGTGCCAGCTCACTCTCCGCGCAGGGAGATACGCAGTATTTT. Its protein is CASSLSAQGDTQYF.

The chain joins TRBV9 to TRBJ2-7, with a tentative D call TRBD1 (6 bases). In germline, CDR1 is SGDLS, CDR2 YYNGEE. Trimming took off 0 bases at V and 1 base at J, with 11 bases between the two ends. This CDR3 is 15 amino acids long. CDR3 protein: CASSVGPGASYEQYF. DNA for the CDR3: TGTGCCAGCAGCGTAGGGCCAGGGGCTTCCTACGAGCAGTACTTC.

The J gene is TRBJ2-7, the V gene TRBV6-4; 8 bases align to TRBD2. This CDR3 region has 17 residues. Germline V gives CDR1 MRHNA, CDR2 SNTAGT. V was pared by 4 bases and J by 7 bases, with 18 bases of the junction left unmatched. CDR3 bases: TGTGCCAGCAGTGCAGCCGGGTCTAGCGGGCCTGGGGGGGAGCAGTACTTC. Its protein is CASSAAGSSGPGGEQYF.